The 20 T cell receptor beta chains listed next were all sequenced from one sample in a study of shared clonotypes between healthy human individuals. Assay: immunoSEQ multiplex PCR; the TCRdb copy retains only in-frame clones and omits some. This table holds roughly 2,000,000 clones, 93% found once. Naive CD8 cells, CD45RO-negative and positively selected for CCR7, excluded terminally differentiated effector memory CD45RA+ cells. The sample comprised naive CD8+ T cells from PBMCs. The receptors were gathered from a young man in good health. Some clones in this sample may be carry-over from other donors' samples.

The rearrangement joins TRBV28 to TRBJ2-3; D is undetermined. The germline CDR1 and CDR2 sequences are MDHEN and SYDVKM. The V and J ends lost 2 bases and 3 bases respectively, with 12 bases between them. The CDR3 sequence is 15 residues long. This CDR3 is CASSLVGFNTDTQYF. CDR3 sequence (DNA): TGTGCCAGCAGTTTAGTGGGGTTTAATACAGATACGCAGTATTTT.

V gene TRBV30 combines with J gene TRBJ2-2; the match to TRBD1 covers 7 bases. Germline V gene lookup returns CDR1 GTSNPN and CDR2 SVGIG (reference sequence). The length of the CDR3 is 13 residues. V gave up 2 bases and J gave up 8 bases; unmatched junction bases: 5. CDR3 in DNA: TGTGCCTGGAGTCAGGGACAGTTGGGGGAGCTGTTTTTT. Protein: CAWSQGQLGELFF. Supplemented by reference TRBV30 and TRBJ2-2, the full variable domain reads SQTIHQWPATLVQPVGSPLSLECTVEGTSNPNLYWYRQAAGRGLQLLFYSVGIGQISSEVPQNLSASRPQDRQFILSSKKLLLSDSGFYLCAWSQGQLGELFFGEGSRLTVL.

This chain uses TRBV28 with TRBJ1-5; D is undetermined. The CDR3 is made up of 16 amino acids. CDR1 and CDR2 from the germline V gene are MDHEN and SYDVKM. Trimming stripped 1 base from V and 0 bases from J, with 10 bases between. CDR3 in amino acids: CASSLLPGYSNQPQHF. The CDR3, as DNA: TGTGCCAGCAGTTTATTACCAGGCTATAGCAATCAGCCCCAGCATTTT. Using reference TRBV28 and TRBJ1-5 for the parts outside the CDR3, the full variable domain is DVKVTQSSRYLVKRTGEKVFLECVQDMDHENMFWYRQDPGLGLRLIYFSYDVKMKEKGDIPEGYSVSREKKERFSLILESASTNQTSMYLCASSLLPGYSNQPQHFGDGTRLSIL.

The chain has TRBV7-8 and TRBJ2-7; D perhaps matches TRBD1 (6 bases). This CDR3 has 15 amino acids. The germline V and J ends were trimmed by 2 bases and 4 bases, with 15 bases remaining between them. CDR1 is SGHVS, CDR2 FQNEAQ, per germline. CDR3 loop: CASSLIQDSRYEQYF. CDR3 sequence (DNA): TGTGCCAGCAGCTTAATCCAGGACAGTCGATACGAGCAGTACTTC.

This clone came up once. J is TRBJ2-7 and V is TRBV6-1, with unresolved D. Deletions cut 1 base from V and 0 bases from J, with 13 bases between. CDR1 MNHNS and CDR2 SASEGT come from the germline V gene. There are 16 residues in the CDR3. This CDR3 is CASSEVRGQPSYEQYF. The DNA for the CDR3 is TGTGCCAGCAGTGAAGTAAGAGGTCAGCCCTCCTACGAGCAGTACTTC.

CDR3 sequence: CASGDRDGYTF. Written as DNA, the CDR3 is TGTGCCAGCGGGGACAGGGATGGCTACACCTTC. V and J are TRBV6-6 and TRBJ1-2, with 9 bases aligning to TRBD1. The germline V gene encodes CDR1 MNHNY and CDR2 SVGAGI (reference sequence). With V trimmed by 8 bases and J by 6 bases, 1 base remained unmatched. The CDR3 runs 11 residues.

This chain links TRBV2 with TRBJ2-1, with 13 bases matching TRBD2. CDR1 and CDR2 from the germline V gene are SNHLY and FYNNEI. With 7 bases clipped from V and 8 bases from J, the junction kept 8 bases outside the gene matches. The CDR3 sequence is 15 residues long. CDR3 loop: CASIGGLAGVDEQFF. In DNA, the CDR3 is TGTGCCAGCATTGGAGGACTAGCGGGAGTTGATGAGCAGTTCTTC.

This clone was detected only once. The CDR3: CSPGRINYGYTF. The CDR3 nucleotides are TGCAGCCCGGGACGGATTAACTATGGCTACACCTTC. The chain employs TRBV29-1 and TRBJ1-2, with D tentatively TRBD1 (5 bases). Trimming shortened V by 8 bases and J by 1 base, and 11 bases separated the two germline ends. The germline CDR1 and CDR2 sequences are SQVTM and ANQGSEA. The length of the CDR3 is 12 residues.

The chain recombines TRBV18 with TRBJ2-1; weak D call: TRBD2 (6 bases). Trimming took 3 bases from V and 6 from J, leaving 18 bases between them. Looked up from germline, CDR1 is KGHSH and CDR2 is LQKENI. This CDR3 is built from 16 residues. The CDR3, as DNA: TGTGCCAGCTCACCGGCGGGGACGGGGGTCTCCAATGAGCAGTTCTTC. It codes for CASSPAGTGVSNEQFF.

The V and J genes are TRBV11-2 and TRBJ2-7; D is unresolved. This CDR3 has 15 residues. V shed 0 bases and J shed 4 bases, with 13 bases lying between them. Germline V gene lookup returns CDR1 SGHAT and CDR2 FQNNGV. The CDR3 coding sequence is TGTGCCAGCAGCTTAGATCCCAACCATAAATACGAGCAGTACTTC. Translated: CASSLDPNHKYEQYF.

The CDR3 nucleotides are TGCGCCAGCAGGCCTCGGGAGGGGATGAGAGAGACCCAGTACTTC. This encodes CASRPREGMRETQYF. This chain joins TRBV4-1 and TRBJ2-5; 8 bases are shared with TRBD2. The CDR3 extends over 15 amino acids. The germline CDR1 and CDR2 sequences are MGHRA and YSYEKL. V lost 6 bases to trimming and J lost 4 bases; unmatched junction nucleotides: 10.

The chain has TRBV4-1 and TRBJ2-5, with 8 bases aligning to TRBD2. This CDR3 spans 14 amino acids. Germline V gene data show CDR1 as MGHRA and CDR2 as YSYEKL. The V gene end was trimmed by 4 bases and the J gene end by 7 bases; junction bases not matched to a gene: 8. CDR3 protein: CASSPGGGGGTQYF. The DNA for the CDR3 is TGCGCCAGCAGCCCCGGGGGGGGCGGTGGGACCCAGTACTTC.

The chain recombines TRBV29-1 with TRBJ2-1, with TRBD2 as a possible D gene (5 bases). Trimming shortened V by 4 bases and J by 3 bases, and 13 bases separated the two germline ends. CDR3 length equals 14 residues. Germline V gene data show CDR1 as SQVTM and CDR2 as ANQGSEA. This chain's CDR3 is CSVVVISDYNEQFF. The CDR3 nucleotides read TGCAGCGTTGTCGTTATTAGCGACTACAATGAGCAGTTCTTC.

The V and J genes are TRBV9 and TRBJ1-2; perhaps TRBD1 as D (5 bases). The germline CDR1 and CDR2 sequences are SGDLS and YYNGEE. The CDR3 loop spans 15 amino acids. V was trimmed by 3 bases and J by 5 bases, leaving 17 bases between them. The CDR3 DNA reads TGTGCCAGCAGCGGCGACGGGGCGAGGAAGTATGGCTACACCTTC. Its translation: CASSGDGARKYGYTF. The full variable domain, in which reference TRBV9 and TRBJ1-2 provide the parts outside the CDR3, is DSGVTQTPKHLITATGQRVTLRCSPRSGDLSVYWYQQSLDQGLQFLIQYYNGEERAKGNILERFSAQQFPDLHSELNLSSLELGDSALYFCASSGDGARKYGYTFGSGTRLTVV.

The chain is built from TRBV7-9 and TRBJ2-5; possible D gene TRBD2, 6 bases. CDR1 SEHNR and CDR2 FQNEAQ come from the germline V gene (reference sequence). V was clipped by 1 base and J by 5 bases, with 14 bases between them. The CDR3 extends over 15 amino acids. The CDR3 nucleotides read TGTGCCAGCAGCTTAGGCGGGGCTCCGCGGGAGACCCAGTACTTC. Protein sequence: CASSLGGAPRETQYF.

This clone was recorded only once. The CDR3: CASSIRPGLAGNNEQFF. CDR3 bases: TGTGCCAGCAGCATACGGCCGGGACTAGCGGGAAACAATGAGCAGTTCTTC. The rearrangement links TRBV5-6 to TRBJ2-1, with 13 bases fitting TRBD2. This CDR3 is built from 17 residues. The ends lost 4 bases at V and 5 bases at J; junction bases unmatched: 9. Germline V gene data show CDR1 as SGHDT and CDR2 as YYEEEE.

The rearrangement uses TRBV28 and TRBJ1-1; D may be TRBD1 (5 bases). Trimming cost V 5 bases and J 5 bases, with 21 bases left between them. The germline CDR1 and CDR2 sequences are MDHEN and SYDVKM. The CDR3 contains 16 residues. The CDR3 sequence: CASSPYVGGLGTEAFF. The CDR3 DNA reads as TGTGCCAGCAGTCCGTACGTGGGGGGTTTAGGAACTGAAGCTTTCTTT.

The V call is TRBV29-1, the J call TRBJ2-1, with 8 bases fitting TRBD1. The CDR3 runs to 13 residues. V was clipped by 6 bases and J by 1 base; unmatched bases: 2. CDR1 and CDR2 from the germline V gene are SQVTM and ANQGSEA. The CDR3 sequence: CSVWTGSYNEQFF. The CDR3 bases are TGCAGCGTCTGGACAGGGTCCTACAATGAGCAGTTCTTC.

This sequence joins TRBV27 and TRBJ2-5; possibly TRBD1 for D (6 bases). The V gene's germline CDR1 is MNHEY and CDR2 SMNVEV (reference sequence). V gave up 5 bases and J gave up 3 bases, with 19 bases separating them. This CDR3 region has 16 residues. CDR3 residues: CASSPDYWQGKETQYF. The CDR3 DNA reads as TGTGCCAGCAGTCCCGACTATTGGCAGGGGAAAGAGACCCAGTACTTC.

This clone was seen once. This chain joins TRBV27 and TRBJ2-1; D is ambiguous. This CDR3 is 15 amino acids long. Germline CDR1 reads MNHEY; CDR2 reads SMNVEV (reference sequence). V shed 2 bases and J shed 1 base, with 9 bases lying between them. CDR3 sequence reads: CASSLRSVSYNEQFF. CDR3 coding DNA: TGTGCCAGCAGTTTACGTTCAGTATCCTACAATGAGCAGTTCTTC.